Each of the 27 T cell receptor beta chains below was sequenced from the same sample in a study of beta chain features in type 1 diabetes. The whole isolated RNA underwent reverse transcription, so sequencing captured expressed TCRB transcripts. The table came from immunoSEQ multiplex PCR; TCRdb's copy has only in-frame clones and leaves some out. The sample gives some 250,000 clones, about 14% of which show up once; roughly 0.019% is in the top ten. For these TCRs, the target antigens are not known. The study's findings and limits: There was a moderate but significant shortening of TCRB CDR3s in all four CD4+ subsets of Type 1 diabetes patients.

Specimen: naive CD4+ T cells from blood. These receptors were collected from a man between 25 and 39 years old with type 1 diabetes.

Only a few counts were recorded for this clone. At one end the junction does not follow the germline gene, possibly because of a read error. The V call is TRBV11-2, the J call TRBJ2-1; a possible D gene is TRBD2 (5 bases). Per germline, CDR1 SGHAT and CDR2 FQNNGV. This CDR3 has 12 residues. CDR3 DNA: TGTGCCAGCAGCTTAGTAGCGAGTGATCCCCTCTTC. Protein: CASSLVASDPLF.

J is TRBJ2-4 and V is TRBV15, with a possible D match to TRBD1 (6 bases). The germline V gene encodes CDR1 LNHNV and CDR2 YYDKDF (reference sequence). The length of the CDR3 is 17 residues. V lost 5 bases, J lost 0 bases, and 17 bases lay in between. CDR3 DNA: TGTGCCACCAGCGCCTCAAGACAGGAGCTAGCCAAAAACATTCAGTACTTC. Its translation: CATSASRQELAKNIQYF. Together with reference TRBV15 and TRBJ2-4, the CDR3 gives the full variable domain: DAMVIQNPRYQVTQFGKPVTLSCSQTLNHNVMYWYQQKSSQAPKLLFHYYDKDFNNEADTPDNFQSRRPNTSFCFLDIRSPGLGDTAMYLCATSASRQELAKNIQYFGAGTRLSVL.

The J gene is TRBJ2-7, the V gene TRBV6-5; 7 positions agree with TRBD1. V shed 5 bases and J 5 bases; nucleotides not matched to a gene: 6. Per germline, CDR1 MNHEY and CDR2 SVGAGI. This CDR3 region has 13 residues. The CDR3 nucleotides are TGTGCCAGCAGTCCGACAGGGTACCACGAGCAGTACTTC. This gives the protein CASSPTGYHEQYF.

This chain uses TRBV6-1 with TRBJ1-2; the D is unclear. CDR1 is MNHNS, CDR2 SASEGT, per germline. The CDR3 is 14 amino acids. Trimming cost V 2 bases and J 4 bases, with 11 bases left between them. The CDR3 protein is CASSELPWSYGYTF. CDR3 DNA: TGTGCCAGCAGTGAACTCCCCTGGAGCTATGGCTACACCTTC.

The chain recombines TRBV7-8 with TRBJ1-5; D unclear. The CDR3 sequence is 15 residues long. V lost 0 bases and J lost 4, with 10 bases in between. Germline values: CDR1 SGHVS, CDR2 FQNEAQ. DNA for the CDR3: TGTGCCAGCAGCTTAGCTCCTCGCGGTAATCAGCCCCAGCATTTT. The encoded protein is CASSLAPRGNQPQHF. The full variable domain, its missing parts supplied by reference TRBV7-8 and TRBJ1-5, is GAGVSQSPRYKVAKRGQDVALRCDPISGHVSLFWYQQALGQGPEFLTYFQNEAQLDKSGLPSDRFFAERPEGSVSTLKIQRTQQEDSAVYLCASSLAPRGNQPQHFGDGTRLSIL.

This clone was picked up a small number of times. The chain joins TRBV11-2 to TRBJ2-7, with 9 bases aligning to TRBD1. Germline values: CDR1 SGHAT, CDR2 FQNNGV. Losses at the gene ends were 4 bases for V and 5 bases for J; bases not matched to a gene: 9. The CDR3 contains 15 residues. Here the CDR3 reads CASSYPGQGTHEQYF. The CDR3 nucleotides read TGTGCCAGCAGCTATCCGGGACAGGGTACCCACGAGCAGTACTTC.

The chain links TRBV30 to TRBJ2-1, with TRBD1 matching 7 bases. This CDR3 is built from 14 residues. Germline CDR1 reads GTSNPN; CDR2 reads SVGIG (reference sequence). J lost 6 bases, V lost 3 bases, and 8 bases had no gene match. This CDR3 is CAWSEGAKANEQFF. The CDR3 DNA is TGTGCCTGGAGCGAGGGGGCGAAAGCCAATGAGCAGTTCTTC.

The chain links TRBV20-1 to TRBJ1-2; D uncertain. The CDR3 is 11 amino acids. Between the trimmed V and J ends, which lost 5 bases and 3 bases, there was a span of 7 bases. Germline V gene sequence: CDR1 DFQATT, CDR2 SNEGSKA (reference sequence). CDR3 sequence: CSARTDYGYTF. In nucleotides, the CDR3 is TGCAGTGCTCGCACGGACTATGGCTACACCTTC.

This clone was seen a few times. This chain joins TRBV5-6 and TRBJ1-2; 7 bases match TRBD1. Germline CDR1 and CDR2: SGHDT and YYEEEE. The junction had 5 bases not matched to a gene; V was cut back by 3 bases and J by 3 bases. This CDR3 has 14 amino acids. CDR3 sequence: CASSSQTGYYGYTF. The CDR3 DNA sequence: TGTGCCAGCAGCTCCCAGACAGGGTACTATGGCTACACCTTC.

The rearrangement joins TRBV25-1 to TRBJ2-1; 8 bases fit TRBD1. After removal of 4 bases from V and 8 bases from J, the junction contained 4 bases not matched to a gene. The length of the CDR3 is 13 residues. CDR1 and CDR2 from the germline V gene are MGHDK and SYGVNS. The CDR3 region is CASSGPGQDEQFF. The CDR3 DNA reads as TGTGCCAGCAGTGGTCCGGGACAGGATGAGCAGTTCTTC.

The V gene is TRBV2, the J gene TRBJ2-5; TRBD1 matches 7 bases. The CDR3 has 18 amino acids. V trimming: 2 bases; J trimming: 2 bases; junction bases outside the gene matches: 14. Per germline, CDR1 SNHLY and CDR2 FYNNEI. The CDR3 DNA is TGTGCCAGCAGTGAAAGGACTCGGGACAGCCAAATTCAAGAGACCCAGTACTTC. Protein product: CASSERTRDSQIQETQYF.

The chain carries TRBV5-4 and TRBJ1-6; the match to TRBD1 covers 8 bases. The CDR3 loop spans 14 amino acids. Germline values: CDR1 SGHNT, CDR2 YYREEE (reference sequence). V trimming: 6 bases; J trimming: 8 bases; junction bases outside the gene matches: 7. The DNA of the CDR3 is TGTGCCAGCAACCGACAGGGGTTGGATTCACCCCTCCACTTT. As protein: CASNRQGLDSPLHF.

This clone was seen a few times. This sequence joins TRBV15 and TRBJ1-5; 10 bases fit TRBD1. Germline CDR1 reads LNHNV; CDR2 reads YYDKDF (reference sequence). The V and J ends lost 3 bases and 7 bases, in that order; junction bases with no gene match: 12. The CDR3 runs 17 residues. The CDR3 loop reads CATSSHTTRTGGQPQHF. Here the CDR3 DNA reads TGTGCCACCAGCAGTCATACCACGAGGACAGGGGGGCAGCCCCAGCATTTT.

This clone was found a few times. The rearrangement joins TRBV9 to TRBJ2-5; TRBD2 agrees at 8 bases. The CDR3 covers 15 residues. Germline trimming cut 4 bases from V and 4 bases from J; bases unmatched to any gene: 9. CDR1 is SGDLS and CDR2 is YYNGEE in the germline V gene. DNA of the CDR3: TGTGCCAGCAGCCTCAGGGGACTAGTTGGAGAGACCCAGTACTTC. Translating gives CASSLRGLVGETQYF.

Only a few counts were recorded for this clone. This sequence joins TRBV5-4 and TRBJ2-5; 10 bases agree with TRBD2. The CDR3 runs 16 residues. V was pared by 0 bases and J by 6 bases, with 8 bases of the junction left unmatched. Looked up from germline, CDR1 is SGHNT and CDR2 is YYREEE (reference sequence). The CDR3 region has the DNA TGTGCCAGCAGCTTGGCGTCTAGCGGGAGTAGTAAGACCCAGTACTTC. It codes for CASSLASSGSSKTQYF.

This chain connects TRBV5-4 to TRBJ2-1; tentatively, D is TRBD2 (6 bases). With 0 bases removed from V and 7 bases from J, the gap between germline ends came to 11 bases. The CDR3 extends over 14 amino acids. Germline CDR1 SGHNT, CDR2 YYREEE (reference sequence). The chain's CDR3 is CASSLVQGRNEQFF. CDR3 DNA sequence: TGTGCCAGCAGCTTGGTCCAAGGGAGGAATGAGCAGTTCTTC.

This clone was seen more than once but under ten times. The chain joins TRBV4-2 to TRBJ2-2; D is possibly TRBD2 (7 bases). Between the trimmed V and J ends, which lost 2 bases and 4 bases, there was a span of 14 bases. Germline V lookup: CDR1 LGHNA, CDR2 YNFKEQ. The CDR3 spans 16 residues. The CDR3 region has the DNA TGTGCCAGCAGCCAATCCATGGGGGGGGCCACCGGGGAGCTGTTTTTT. Translation: CASSQSMGGATGELFF.

This clone has just a few counts. The CDR3 bases are TGTGCCAGCAGCCTTCGACTAGCGGGGGGTGAAGAGCAGTTCTTC. Its translation is CASSLRLAGGEEQFF. This sequence joins TRBV7-9 and TRBJ2-1; 13 bases map to TRBD2. Trimming at V came to 5 bases and at J to 10 bases, leaving 8 bases not matched to a gene. Germline values: CDR1 SEHNR, CDR2 FQNEAQ (reference sequence). The length of the CDR3 is 15 residues.

This clone was observed a handful of times. The chain couples TRBV5-4 to TRBJ2-5; the D gene is possibly TRBD2 (5 bases). The CDR3 contains 13 residues. The germline gives CDR1 SGHNT, CDR2 YYREEE (reference sequence). Trimming took off 2 bases at V and 0 bases at J, with 5 bases between the two ends. The CDR3 DNA is TGTGCCAGCAGCTTCGGGGACCAAGAGACCCAGTACTTC. This sequence encodes CASSFGDQETQYF.

The genes are TRBV7-9 and TRBJ1-2; D is perhaps TRBD1 (6 bases). CDR3 size: 14 residues. CDR1 is SEHNR, CDR2 FQNEAQ, per germline (reference sequence). V lost 5 bases and J lost 1, with 11 bases in between. CDR3 in DNA: TGTGCCAGCAGCCCTGGGACATTTAACTATGGCTACACCTTC. It yields the protein CASSPGTFNYGYTF.

V gene TRBV5-1 combines with J gene TRBJ2-7; 7 bases align to TRBD2. This CDR3 has 15 amino acids. V lost 0 bases to trimming and J lost 4 bases; unmatched junction nucleotides: 7. Germline V CDR1 and CDR2: SGHRS, YFSETQ. In DNA form, the CDR3 reads TGCGCCAGCAGCTTGGAGCCTAGCGGACTATACGAGCAGTACTTC. Residues: CASSLEPSGLYEQYF.

This clone has only a few counts. The chain has TRBV10-1 and TRBJ2-3; a weak D match, TRBD2 (6 bases). Per germline, CDR1 WNHNN and CDR2 SYGVQD (reference sequence). CDR3 length equals 13 residues. Trimming took 6 bases from V and 5 from J, leaving 12 bases between them. CDR3 loop: CASSARREDTQYF. For the CDR3, the DNA is TGCGCCAGCAGCGCCCGGCGGGAAGATACGCAGTATTTT.

As to this clone: The same CDR3 arises from other DNA sequences in this sample as well. The rearrangement uses TRBV5-1 and TRBJ1-2, with D possibly being TRBD1 (5 bases). Trimming shortened V by 4 bases and J by 4 bases, and 11 bases separated the two germline ends. CDR1 is SGHRS, CDR2 YFSETQ, per germline. The CDR3 covers 13 residues. The CDR3 sequence: CASSRRQTYGYTF. CDR3 nucleotides: TGCGCCAGCAGCCGACGACAGACCTATGGCTACACCTTC.

V is TRBV27 and J is TRBJ2-5, with 8 bases aligning to TRBD1. The germline V gene has CDR1 MNHEY and CDR2 SMNVEV (reference sequence). The CDR3 has 14 amino acids. Trimming at V came to 6 bases and at J to 3 bases, leaving 6 bases not matched to a gene. CDR3 loop: CASRRQGREETQYF. The DNA of the CDR3 is TGTGCCAGCAGGAGACAGGGGCGAGAAGAGACCCAGTACTTC.

This chain connects TRBV5-4 to TRBJ2-2; no definite D call. The CDR3 contains 14 residues. The V end lost 0 bases, the J end lost 5 bases, and 8 bases lay between the germline ends. CDR1 is SGHNT and CDR2 is YYREEE in the germline V gene (reference sequence). CDR3 DNA: TGTGCCAGCAGCTTGGCCTCCCAGACCGGGGAGCTGTTTTTT. This gives the protein CASSLASQTGELFF.

The chain is built from TRBV7-6 and TRBJ1-5, with D unclear. Germline V gene data show CDR1 as SGHVS and CDR2 as FNYEAQ. The CDR3 length is 13 residues. V was pared by 8 bases and J by 4 bases, with 12 bases between. The CDR3 sequence: CASRRGSNQPQHF. As DNA, the CDR3 is TGTGCCAGCCGCCGGGGATCTAATCAGCCCCAGCATTTT.

This clone has only a few counts. V gene TRBV2 combines with J gene TRBJ2-1; D gene unclear. The CDR3 contains 12 residues. V dropped 2 bases and J dropped 11 bases, with 10 bases sitting between them. CDR1 and CDR2 from the germline V gene are SNHLY and FYNNEI. CDR3 protein: CASSEPGPQQFF. The CDR3, as DNA: TGTGCCAGCAGTGAACCGGGTCCTCAGCAGTTCTTC.